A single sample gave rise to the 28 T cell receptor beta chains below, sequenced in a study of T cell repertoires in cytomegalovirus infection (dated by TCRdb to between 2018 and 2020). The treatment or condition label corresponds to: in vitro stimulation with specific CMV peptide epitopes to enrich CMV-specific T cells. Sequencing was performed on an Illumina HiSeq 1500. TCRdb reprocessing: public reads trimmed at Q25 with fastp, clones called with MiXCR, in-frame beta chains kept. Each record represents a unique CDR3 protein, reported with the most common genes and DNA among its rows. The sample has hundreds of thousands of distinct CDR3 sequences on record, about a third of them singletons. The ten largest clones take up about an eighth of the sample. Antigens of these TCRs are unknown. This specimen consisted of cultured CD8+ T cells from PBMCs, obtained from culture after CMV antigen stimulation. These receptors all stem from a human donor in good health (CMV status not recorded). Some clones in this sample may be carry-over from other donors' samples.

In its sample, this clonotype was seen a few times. The CDR3 region is CASSGRAYSNQPQHF. CDR3 DNA: TGTGCCAGCAGCGGACGGGCCTACAGCAATCAGCCCCAGCATTTT. This rearrangement joins TRBV7-2 to TRBJ1-5, with D unresolved. The CDR3 consists of 15 residues. V lost 5 bases to trimming and J lost 1 base, with 12 bases between them. Germline loops: CDR1 SGHTA, CDR2 FQGNSA.

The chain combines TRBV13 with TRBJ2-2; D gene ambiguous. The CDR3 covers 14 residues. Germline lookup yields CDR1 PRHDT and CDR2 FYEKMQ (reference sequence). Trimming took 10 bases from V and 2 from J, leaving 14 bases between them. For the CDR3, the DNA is TGTGCCACTGCTAGTCCCGTTAACACCGGGGAGCTGTTTTTT. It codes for CATASPVNTGELFF.

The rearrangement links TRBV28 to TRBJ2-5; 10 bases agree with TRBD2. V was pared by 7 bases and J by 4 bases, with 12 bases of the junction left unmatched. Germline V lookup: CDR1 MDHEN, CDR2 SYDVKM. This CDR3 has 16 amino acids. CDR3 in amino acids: CASTLVSGGMVETQYF. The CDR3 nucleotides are TGTGCCAGCACCCTGGTTAGCGGGGGGATGGTAGAGACCCAGTACTTC.

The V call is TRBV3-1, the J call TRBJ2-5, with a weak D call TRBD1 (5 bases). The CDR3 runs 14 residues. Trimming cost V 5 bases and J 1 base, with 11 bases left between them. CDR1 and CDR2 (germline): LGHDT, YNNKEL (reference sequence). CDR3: CASSSQVTQETQYF. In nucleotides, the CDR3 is TGTGCCAGCAGCTCACAGGTAACCCAAGAGACCCAGTACTTC.

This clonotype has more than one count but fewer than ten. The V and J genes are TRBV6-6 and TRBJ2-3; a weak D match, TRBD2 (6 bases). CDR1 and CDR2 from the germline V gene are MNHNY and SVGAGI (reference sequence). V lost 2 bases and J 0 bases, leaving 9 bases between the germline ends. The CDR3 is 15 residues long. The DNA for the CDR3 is TGTGCCAGCAGTTACGTTAGCGGCAGCACAGATACGCAGTATTTT. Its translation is CASSYVSGSTDTQYF.

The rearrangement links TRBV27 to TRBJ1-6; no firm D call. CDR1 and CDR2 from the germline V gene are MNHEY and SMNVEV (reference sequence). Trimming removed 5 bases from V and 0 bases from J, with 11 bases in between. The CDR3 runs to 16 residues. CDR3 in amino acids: CASSQKDLSYNSPLHF. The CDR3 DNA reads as TGTGCCAGCAGTCAGAAAGACCTCTCCTATAATTCACCCCTCCACTTT.

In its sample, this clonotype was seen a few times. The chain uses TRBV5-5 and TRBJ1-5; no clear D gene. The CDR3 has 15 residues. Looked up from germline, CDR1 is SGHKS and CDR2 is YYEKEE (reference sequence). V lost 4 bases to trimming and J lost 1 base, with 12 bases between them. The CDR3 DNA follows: TGTGCCAGCAGCCGCTTGGGAGGGAGCAATCAGCCCCAGCATTTT. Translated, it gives CASSRLGGSNQPQHF.

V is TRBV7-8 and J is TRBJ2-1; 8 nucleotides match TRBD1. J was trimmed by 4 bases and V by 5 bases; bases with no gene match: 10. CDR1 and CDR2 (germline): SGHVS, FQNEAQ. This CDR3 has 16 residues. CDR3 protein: CASSITRQGNYNEQFF. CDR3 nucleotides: TGTGCCAGCAGCATAACGCGACAGGGGAATTACAATGAGCAGTTCTTC.

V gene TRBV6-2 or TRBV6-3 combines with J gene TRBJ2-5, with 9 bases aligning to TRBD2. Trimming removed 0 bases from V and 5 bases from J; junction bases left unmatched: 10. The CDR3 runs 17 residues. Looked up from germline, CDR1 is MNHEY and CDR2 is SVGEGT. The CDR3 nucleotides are TGTGCCAGCAGTTACTCGAAGGTAGCGGGGGTCAGGGAGACCCAGTACTTC. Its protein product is CASSYSKVAGVRETQYF.

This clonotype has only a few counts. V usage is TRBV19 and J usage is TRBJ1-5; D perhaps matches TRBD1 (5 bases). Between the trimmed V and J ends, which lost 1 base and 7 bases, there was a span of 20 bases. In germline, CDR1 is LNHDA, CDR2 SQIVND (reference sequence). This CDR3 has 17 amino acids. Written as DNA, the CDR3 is TGTGCCAGTAGTATAGGAGGGGAAAGAGTACAGGTACAGCCCCAGCATTTT. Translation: CASSIGGERVQVQPQHF.

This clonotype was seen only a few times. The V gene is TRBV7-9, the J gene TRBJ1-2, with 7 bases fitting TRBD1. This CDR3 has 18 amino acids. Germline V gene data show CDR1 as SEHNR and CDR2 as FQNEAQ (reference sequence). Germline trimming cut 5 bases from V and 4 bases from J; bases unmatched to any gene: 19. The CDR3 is CASSPWDSHSLGVYGYTF. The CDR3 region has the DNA TGTGCCAGCAGCCCCTGGGACAGCCACTCACTGGGGGTCTATGGCTACACCTTC.

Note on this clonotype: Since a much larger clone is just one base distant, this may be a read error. The CDR3 DNA is TGTGCCAGCAGCTTTTCGGCGGGGCCCGCAGATACGCAGTATTTT. This encodes CASSFSAGPADTQYF. The V and J genes are TRBV7-9 and TRBJ2-3; the D gene is possibly TRBD2 (6 bases). Germline loops: CDR1 SEHNR, CDR2 FQNEAQ (reference sequence). The CDR3 runs 15 residues. The V and J ends lost 3 bases and 4 bases respectively, with 14 bases between them.

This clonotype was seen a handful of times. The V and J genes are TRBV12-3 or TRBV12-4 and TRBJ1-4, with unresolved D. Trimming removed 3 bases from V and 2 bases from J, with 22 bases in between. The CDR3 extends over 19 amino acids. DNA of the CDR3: TGTGCCAGCAGTTTTAAAGTCCCCCGCTTAGGGTCTACTAATGAAAAACTGTTTTTT. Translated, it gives CASSFKVPRLGSTNEKLFF.

Here the CDR3 DNA reads TGTGCCAGTATGAAAGGGGGACAGTCCTATGGCTACACCTTC. It codes for CASMKGGQSYGYTF. The chain has TRBV19 and TRBJ1-2; 7 nucleotides agree with TRBD1. CDR1 is LNHDA, CDR2 SQIVND, per germline (reference sequence). The CDR3 length is 14 residues. The junction had 9 bases not matched to a gene; V was cut back by 7 bases and J by 4 bases.

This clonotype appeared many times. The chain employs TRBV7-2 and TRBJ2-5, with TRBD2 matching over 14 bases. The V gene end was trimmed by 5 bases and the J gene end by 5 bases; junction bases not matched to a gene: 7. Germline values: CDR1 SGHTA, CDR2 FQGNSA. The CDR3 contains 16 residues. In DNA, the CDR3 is TGTGCCAGCAGCCAGACTAGCGGGGGGGCCGGGGAGACCCAGTACTTC. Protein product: CASSQTSGGAGETQYF. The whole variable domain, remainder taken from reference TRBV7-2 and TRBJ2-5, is GAGVSQSPSNKVTEKGKDVELRCDPISGHTALYWYRQSLGQGLEFLIYFQGNSAPDKSGLPSDRFSAERTGGSVSTLTIQRTQQEDSAVYLCASSQTSGGAGETQYFGPGTRLLVL.

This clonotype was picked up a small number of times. In nucleotides, the CDR3 is TGTGCCAGCAGCTTAGGGCAGGGAGGGGATAGCAATCAGCCCCAGCATTTT. Amino acid sequence: CASSLGQGGDSNQPQHF. The J gene is TRBJ1-5, the V gene TRBV7-9, with D maybe TRBD1 (5 bases). This CDR3 is built from 17 residues. Germline CDR1 reads SEHNR; CDR2 reads FQNEAQ (reference sequence). Trimming left V 1 base short and J 0 bases short, with 13 bases between.

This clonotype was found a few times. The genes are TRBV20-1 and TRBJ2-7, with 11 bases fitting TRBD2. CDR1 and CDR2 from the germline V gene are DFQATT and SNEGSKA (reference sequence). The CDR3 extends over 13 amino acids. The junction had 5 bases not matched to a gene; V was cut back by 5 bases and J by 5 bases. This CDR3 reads CSAAGTSGDEQYF. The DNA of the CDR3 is TGCAGTGCTGCCGGGACTAGCGGAGACGAGCAGTACTTC.

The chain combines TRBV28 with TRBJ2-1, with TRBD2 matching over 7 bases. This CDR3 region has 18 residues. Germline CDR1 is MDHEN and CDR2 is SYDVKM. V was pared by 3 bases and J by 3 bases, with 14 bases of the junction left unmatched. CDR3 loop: CASSFLTRSGEIYNEQFF. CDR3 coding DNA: TGTGCCAGCAGTTTCCTCACCCGGAGCGGGGAAATCTACAATGAGCAGTTCTTC.

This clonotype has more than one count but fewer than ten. The CDR3, as DNA: TGCAGTGCCAGGGGGCGGGGGACCTACGAGCAGTACGTC. Residues: CSARGRGTYEQYV. This chain links TRBV20-1 with TRBJ2-7; TRBD1 might be the D (8 bases). Trimming left V 6 bases short and J 2 bases short, with 14 bases between. The CDR3 extends over 13 amino acids. Germline-derived CDR1 and CDR2 are DFQATT and SNEGSKA (reference sequence).

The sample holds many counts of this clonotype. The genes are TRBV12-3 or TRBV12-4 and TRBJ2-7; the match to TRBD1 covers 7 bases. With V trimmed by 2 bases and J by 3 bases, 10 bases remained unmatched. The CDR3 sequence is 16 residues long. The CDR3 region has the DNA TGTGCCAGCAGTTTATCACGGAGACAGGGAGTCTACGAGCAGTACTTC. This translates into CASSLSRRQGVYEQYF.

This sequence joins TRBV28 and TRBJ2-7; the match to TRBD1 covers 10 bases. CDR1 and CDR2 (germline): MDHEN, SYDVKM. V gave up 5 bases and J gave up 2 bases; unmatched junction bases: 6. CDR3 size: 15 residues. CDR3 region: CASSAGGTGAYEQYV. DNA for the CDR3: TGTGCCAGCAGTGCTGGAGGGACAGGGGCCTACGAGCAGTACGTC.

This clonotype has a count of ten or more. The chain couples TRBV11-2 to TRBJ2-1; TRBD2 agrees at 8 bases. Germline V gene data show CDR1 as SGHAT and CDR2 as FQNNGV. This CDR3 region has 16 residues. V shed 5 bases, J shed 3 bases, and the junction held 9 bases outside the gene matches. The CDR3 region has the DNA TGTGCCAGCAGCCCCCGAGGAGCGGGGGTCTACAATGAGCAGTTCTTC. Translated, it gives CASSPRGAGVYNEQFF.

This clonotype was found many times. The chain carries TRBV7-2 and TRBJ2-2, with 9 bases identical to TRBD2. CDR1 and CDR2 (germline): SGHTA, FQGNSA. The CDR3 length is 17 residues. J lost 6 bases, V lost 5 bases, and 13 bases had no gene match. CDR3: CASSTHRTSVFSGELFF. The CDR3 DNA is TGTGCCAGCAGCACCCACCGGACTAGCGTCTTCTCCGGGGAGCTGTTTTTT.

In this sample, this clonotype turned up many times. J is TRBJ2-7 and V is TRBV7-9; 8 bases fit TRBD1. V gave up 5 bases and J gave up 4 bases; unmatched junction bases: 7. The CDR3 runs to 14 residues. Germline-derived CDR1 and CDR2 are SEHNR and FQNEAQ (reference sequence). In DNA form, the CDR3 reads TGTGCCAGCAGCCCCCCGGACAGGGTATACGAGCAGTACTTC. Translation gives CASSPPDRVYEQYF.

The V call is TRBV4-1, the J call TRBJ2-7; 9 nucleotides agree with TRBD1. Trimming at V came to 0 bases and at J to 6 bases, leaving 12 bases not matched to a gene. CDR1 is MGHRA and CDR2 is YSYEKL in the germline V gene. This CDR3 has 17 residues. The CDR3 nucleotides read TGCGCCAGCAGCCAAGACCCGGACAGGGGTGTTCGAGTCGAGCAGTACGTC. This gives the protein CASSQDPDRGVRVEQYV.

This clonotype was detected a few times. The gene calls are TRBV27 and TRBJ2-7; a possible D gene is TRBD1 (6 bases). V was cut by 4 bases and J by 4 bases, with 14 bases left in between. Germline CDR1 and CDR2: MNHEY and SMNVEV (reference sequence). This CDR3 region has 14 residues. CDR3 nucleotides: TGTGCCAGCAGTTCGTGGACAGCTGGTTACGAGCAGTACTTC. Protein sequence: CASSSWTAGYEQYF.

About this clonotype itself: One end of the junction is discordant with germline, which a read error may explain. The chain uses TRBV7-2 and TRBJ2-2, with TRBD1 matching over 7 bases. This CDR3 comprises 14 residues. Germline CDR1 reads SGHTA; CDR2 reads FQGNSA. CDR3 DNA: TGTGCCAACAGCACCAAGGGGGCTCTCGGGGAGCTGTTTTTT. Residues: CANSTKGALGELFF.

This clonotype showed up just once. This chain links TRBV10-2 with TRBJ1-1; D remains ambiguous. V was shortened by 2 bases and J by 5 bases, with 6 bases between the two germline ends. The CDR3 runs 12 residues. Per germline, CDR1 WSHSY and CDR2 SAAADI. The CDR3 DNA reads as TGCGCCAGCAGTGAGGTCCAAACTGAAGCTTTCTTT. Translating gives CASSEVQTEAFF.